The sequence of this T cell receptor beta chain was determined in a study of blood T cell repertoires in COVID-19. The overall study: COVID-19 samples from acute and convalescent phases originated in the United States, Italy and Spain. In each case, the material was cDNA or gDNA derived from T cells, B-cell-depleted T cells, or PBMCs.

Per the authors' pipeline: Amplification with reference gene primers provided the estimates of nucleated cell counts. Generated by immunoSEQ multiplex PCR, the TCRdb table keeps only in-frame clones and is missing some. V, J and clone size were drawn from that table, and D and trimming were deduced from the DNA. The sample has 45,000 to 55,000 clones, approximately 90% seen once. The germline gives CDR1 MNHEY, CDR2 SVGEGT. The ends lost 6 bases at V and 2 bases at J; junction bases unmatched: 12. This CDR3 comprises 16 residues. This sequence originates from a man aged 80 or over with acute or convalescent COVID-19. The rearrangement links TRBV6-2 or TRBV6-3 to TRBJ2-5; 7 bases are shared with TRBD1. The sample comprised peripheral blood. The CDR3 region has the DNA TGTGCCAGCAGGCCTAGGGGACAGATCTTGCAAGAGACCCAGTACTTC. This codes for CASRPRGQILQETQYF.